Shown below are 8 T cell receptor beta chains from a single sample sequenced in a study of a mutant IDH1 vaccine in newly diagnosed glioma. Their cognate antigens are unknown. The sample's time point: week 11, during vaccination. Topical imiquimod was applied with each vaccine dose, which held 300 ug of mutant IDH1 20-mer peptide. Sequencing was performed with immunoSEQ multiplex PCR; in TCRdb, only in-frame clones are kept and a portion is missing. Of under 150,000 clones listed, around 80% are singletons. The source was PBMCs, collected from a glioma patient whose treatment included an IDH1 peptide vaccine. All receptors come from a man in his forties with glioma.

V and J are TRBV10-3 and TRBJ2-7; D is possibly TRBD1 (7 bases). CDR3 length equals 15 residues. Germline-derived CDR1 and CDR2 are ENHRY and SYGVKD. Trimming left V 4 bases short and J 1 base short, with 14 bases between. This CDR3 is CAISGSGGLSYEQYF. CDR3 sequence (DNA): TGTGCCATCAGTGGGTCAGGGGGGCTATCCTACGAGCAGTACTTC.

This clone was detected only once. The V call is TRBV5-1, the J call TRBJ2-7; a possible D gene is TRBD2 (5 bases). Germline values: CDR1 SGHRS, CDR2 YFSETQ. Trimming shortened V by 3 bases and J by 0 bases, and 16 bases separated the two germline ends. There are 16 residues in the CDR3. CDR3 sequence: CASSYLSGDPSYEQYF. CDR3 sequence (DNA): TGCGCCAGCAGCTATCTATCCGGGGATCCCTCCTACGAGCAGTACTTC.

A few counts support this clone. V and J are TRBV5-4 and TRBJ1-1; D is ambiguous. The CDR3 has 12 residues. V was clipped by 5 bases and J by 0 bases, with 5 bases between them. CDR1 and CDR2 from the germline V gene are SGHNT and YYREEE (reference sequence). Here the CDR3 DNA reads TGTGCCAGCAGTACGGTGAACACTGAAGCTTTCTTT. It is translated as CASSTVNTEAFF.

This clone was seen a few times. The chain combines TRBV4-2 with TRBJ1-1, with 7 positions matching TRBD1. CDR3 length: 15 amino acids. Germline CDR1 reads LGHNA; CDR2 reads YNFKEQ. V gave up 1 base and J gave up 2 bases; unmatched junction bases: 4. CDR3: CASSQADRANTEAFF. The CDR3, as DNA: TGTGCCAGCAGCCAAGCTGACAGGGCAAACACTGAAGCTTTCTTT.

The J gene is TRBJ2-1, the V gene TRBV5-1; 10 bases fit TRBD2. The J segment lost 8 bases and the V segment lost 3 bases, leaving 11 bases of the junction unmatched. CDR3 length: 16 amino acids. CDR1 and CDR2 (germline): SGHRS, YFSETQ. DNA of the CDR3: TGCGCCAGCAGCTCCCTACTAGCGGGGAATCTCTATGAGCAGTTCTTC. Translation gives CASSSLLAGNLYEQFF.

The chain recombines TRBV28 with TRBJ2-7; unclear D gene. The ends were cut back, 6 bases at V and 4 bases at J, with 10 bases in the middle. Germline loops: CDR1 MDHEN, CDR2 SYDVKM. The CDR3 extends over 12 amino acids. The CDR3 reads CASRLTPYEQYF. The CDR3 DNA reads TGTGCCAGCAGACTCACCCCGTACGAGCAGTACTTC.

This clone was counted once. This rearrangement joins TRBV11-2 to TRBJ2-1; 8 bases fit TRBD1. V was clipped by 0 bases and J by 7 bases; unmatched bases: 5. Germline values: CDR1 SGHAT, CDR2 FQNNGV. The CDR3 covers 15 residues. DNA for the CDR3: TGTGCCAGCAGCTTAGATGGCAGGGGGCGGAATGAGCAGTTCTTC. It encodes CASSLDGRGRNEQFF.

This clone appeared a few times. V usage is TRBV12-5 and J usage is TRBJ1-1; D uncertain. Deletions cut 5 bases from V and 3 bases from J, with 4 bases between. The CDR3 is 11 residues long. Germline CDR1 and CDR2: LGHNT and FRNRAP. Here the CDR3 DNA reads TGTGCTAGTGGTGGAGACACTGAAGCTTTCTTT. Protein: CASGGDTEAFF.